This record covers a single TCR beta chain. The antigen remains undetermined. The CDR3 loop spans 17 amino acids. J was trimmed by 0 bases and V by 7 bases; bases with no gene match: 9. Germline V gene sequence: CDR1 LNHDA, CDR2 SQIVND (reference sequence). This sample was included in a study of T cells in tumors after PD-1 blockade. On the study more broadly: During anti-PD-1 treatment, some patients continued daily vismodegib 150 mg. The study's findings and limits: Blood contained about 45% of the tumor's TCR clonotypes.

Libraries were prepared by immunoSEQ multiplex PCR; TCRdb keeps only in-frame clonotypes and omits some of them. The data contain 35,000 or so clones, about three quarters of them seen just once; the ten biggest clones take up around 40%. V usage is TRBV19 and J usage is TRBJ1-5, with 10 positions matching TRBD1. The sample consisted of PBMCs, taken before anti-PD-1 treatment. The TCR sequence derives from a human donor with basal cell carcinoma. The CDR3, as DNA: TGTGCCAGTACCTTAAGGGGACAGGGGTATAGCAATCAGCCCCAGCATTTT. Encoded protein: CASTLRGQGYSNQPQHF. The variable domain in full, with the rest retrieved from reference TRBV19 and TRBJ1-5, is DGGITQSPKYLFRKEGQNVTLSCEQNLNHDAMYWYRQDPGQGLRLIYYSQIVNDFQKGDIAEGYSVSREKKESFPLTVTSAQKNPTAFYLCASTLRGQGYSNQPQHFGDGTRLSIL.